Shown below are 21 T cell receptor beta chains from a single sample sequenced in a study of glioma-infiltrating T cells after dendritic cell vaccination. As for time point: after dendritic cell vaccination, including at tumor progression/relapse. Sequencing used immunoSEQ multiplex PCR; TCRdb keeps in-frame clones, though not all of them. Of about 58,000 clones in the sample, about 79% are singletons; the top ten hold approximately 15%. This material consisted of blood, taken after dendritic cell vaccination. These receptors all stem from a human donor with glioblastoma.

The CDR3 nucleotides read TGTGCCAGCTCACGCGTGAGGGACATTCAGTACTTC. Its protein product is CASSRVRDIQYF. The V gene is TRBV18, the J gene TRBJ2-4; D might be TRBD2 (5 bases). The CDR3 totals 12 residues. Trimming cost V 4 bases and J 8 bases, with 9 bases left between them. Germline values: CDR1 KGHSH, CDR2 LQKENI.

V usage is TRBV27 and J usage is TRBJ2-1; 9 bases map to TRBD2. Looked up from germline, CDR1 is MNHEY and CDR2 is SMNVEV (reference sequence). There are 16 residues in the CDR3. V shed 3 bases, J shed 10 bases, and the junction held 13 bases outside the gene matches. This CDR3 reads CASSFLGSSGAGEQFF. CDR3 in DNA: TGTGCCAGCAGTTTCTTAGGGTCTAGCGGGGCAGGGGAGCAGTTCTTC.

This clone was seen only once. V usage is TRBV25-1 and J usage is TRBJ1-2; TRBD1 is a possible D gene (5 bases). The CDR3 runs to 14 residues. V was shortened by 2 bases and J by 3 bases, with 10 bases between the two germline ends. Germline CDR1 reads MGHDK; CDR2 reads SYGVNS. The CDR3 here is CASSEHQGDYGYTF. The CDR3 bases are TGTGCCAGCAGTGAACACCAGGGCGACTATGGCTACACCTTC.

This chain links TRBV6-5 with TRBJ1-2, with 7 bases aligning to TRBD1. The V segment lost 6 bases and the J segment 7 bases; nucleotides outside the gene matches: 8. The CDR3 has 13 residues. The germline gives CDR1 MNHEY, CDR2 SVGAGI. CDR3 residues: CASRSGQTVGYTF. The CDR3 DNA reads TGTGCCAGCAGATCGGGACAGACAGTTGGCTACACCTTC.

The J gene is TRBJ1-1, the V gene TRBV4-1; D may be TRBD1 (5 bases). The germline CDR1 and CDR2 sequences are MGHRA and YSYEKL. V lost 3 bases, J lost 0 bases, and 17 bases lay in between. There are 17 residues in the CDR3. CDR3 nucleotide sequence: TGCGCCAGCAGCCAGAGAACCCTGGGGCGGATGAACACTGAAGCTTTCTTT. Its protein is CASSQRTLGRMNTEAFF.

The chain employs TRBV2 and TRBJ2-5, with 7 bases that match TRBD2. With 8 bases clipped from V and 5 bases from J, the junction kept 26 bases outside the gene matches. Germline CDR1 SNHLY, CDR2 FYNNEI. The CDR3 spans 19 residues. The CDR3 reads CASWGPLTWEGLAEETQYF. CDR3 bases: TGTGCCAGCTGGGGCCCCCTCACCTGGGAGGGGCTAGCAGAGGAGACCCAGTACTTC.

As to this clone: An end of the junction differs from the germline gene, which may be a read error. This rearrangement joins TRBV9 to TRBJ2-3; TRBD2 aligns across 8 bases. The CDR3 has 17 amino acids. Germline values: CDR1 SGDLS, CDR2 YYNGEE. The CDR3 coding sequence is TGTGCCAGCAGCGTAGGACCCCTAAGCGGGGGCCCGACTCAAGCCGTGTTT. It translates to CASSVGPLSGGPTQAVF.

The chain combines TRBV12-5 with TRBJ1-5, with TRBD1 identical over 12 bases. Unmatched junction bases numbered 3, after V lost 6 bases and J lost 3 bases. The CDR3 extends over 15 amino acids. The germline V gene encodes CDR1 LGHNT and CDR2 FRNRAP. The chain's CDR3 is CASGLGQGANQPQHF. The CDR3, as DNA: TGTGCTAGTGGCCTGGGACAGGGGGCCAATCAGCCCCAGCATTTT.

The rearrangement links TRBV4-1 to TRBJ1-6; the match to TRBD1 covers 8 bases. The CDR3 is made up of 13 amino acids. The V gene's germline CDR1 is MGHRA and CDR2 YSYEKL. Trimming at V came to 3 bases and at J to 8 bases, leaving 0 bases not matched to a gene. The CDR3 sequence is CASSQTGDSPLHF. The DNA for the CDR3 is TGCGCCAGCAGCCAGACAGGGGATTCACCCCTCCACTTT.

The chain uses TRBV6-5 and TRBJ2-5, with D tentatively TRBD2 (5 bases). Germline V gene data show CDR1 as MNHEY and CDR2 as SVGAGI. V gave up 6 bases and J gave up 7 bases, with 12 bases separating them. CDR3 length: 12 residues. CDR3 amino acids: CASSSEEGTQYF. DNA of the CDR3: TGTGCCAGCAGCTCTGAAGAGGGGACCCAGTACTTC.

This chain connects TRBV6-1 to TRBJ1-5; no firm D call. Germline-derived CDR1 and CDR2 are MNHNS and SASEGT. Deletions cut 4 bases from V and 3 bases from J, with 10 bases between. This CDR3 contains 14 residues. The CDR3 bases are TGTGCCAGCAGTGCCAAGAGGTACAATCAGCCCCAGCATTTT. Translation gives CASSAKRYNQPQHF.

V usage is TRBV10-3 and J usage is TRBJ2-7; possibly TRBD1 for D (6 bases). Trimming took 3 bases from V and 3 from J, leaving 12 bases between them. Germline CDR1 and CDR2: ENHRY and SYGVKD. This CDR3 has 14 residues. The CDR3 DNA reads as TGTGCCATCAGTGATCCCACAGGGCACTACGAGCAGTACTTC. Protein product: CAISDPTGHYEQYF.

This clone has a single count. The rearrangement joins TRBV5-6 to TRBJ2-5, with TRBD2 matching over 7 bases. The CDR3 runs 13 residues. The germline CDR1 and CDR2 sequences are SGHDT and YYEEEE. Unmatched junction bases numbered 6, after V lost 1 base and J lost 9 bases. The DNA for the CDR3 is TGTGCCAGCAGCTTGTATGGGGGGGAGGCCCAGTACTTC. Amino acids: CASSLYGGEAQYF.

This chain links TRBV7-9 with TRBJ1-6; D possibly corresponds to TRBD1 (6 bases). Germline values: CDR1 SEHNR, CDR2 FQNEAQ (reference sequence). V was pared by 6 bases and J by 7 bases, with 16 bases between. The CDR3 is made up of 15 amino acids. DNA of the CDR3: TGTGCCAGCAGACTAGACAGGCCTCGGAATTCACCCCTCCACTTT. This encodes CASRLDRPRNSPLHF.

This rearrangement joins TRBV4-1 to TRBJ2-2; perhaps TRBD1 as D (6 bases). The CDR3 spans 15 residues. Germline values: CDR1 MGHRA, CDR2 YSYEKL. V lost 4 bases to trimming and J lost 3 bases, with 12 bases between them. DNA of the CDR3: TGCGCCAGCAGCCCCAACAGGGTCCACACCGGGGAGCTGTTTTTT. It encodes CASSPNRVHTGELFF.

CDR3 amino acids: CASSFAGITEAFF. Here the CDR3 DNA reads TGCGCCAGCAGCTTCGCAGGGATTACTGAAGCTTTCTTT. This chain uses TRBV5-1 with TRBJ1-1, with D possibly being TRBD1 (5 bases). Germline V CDR1 and CDR2: SGHRS, YFSETQ. The CDR3 loop spans 13 amino acids. V lost 2 bases, J lost 5 bases, and 10 bases lay in between.

This chain joins TRBV5-4 and TRBJ2-3; unclear D gene. The CDR3 has 13 amino acids. Germline V gene sequence: CDR1 SGHNT, CDR2 YYREEE (reference sequence). The V gene lost 4 bases and the J gene lost 3 bases, with 9 bases spanning the gap. CDR3: CASSVTVTDTQYF. CDR3 bases: TGTGCCAGCAGCGTTACGGTTACAGATACGCAGTATTTT. Combining the CDR3 with reference TRBV5-4 and TRBJ2-3 gives the whole variable domain ETGVTQSPTHLIKTRGQQVTLRCSSQSGHNTVSWYQQALGQGPQFIFQYYREEENGRGNFPPRFSGLQFPNYSSELNVNALELDDSALYLCASSVTVTDTQYFGPGTRLTVL.

The J gene is TRBJ2-1, the V gene TRBV30; D uncertain. Germline V CDR1 and CDR2: GTSNPN, SVGIG (reference sequence). This CDR3 has 14 amino acids. V was clipped by 4 bases and J by 0 bases, with 10 bases between them. The CDR3 loop reads CAWKPPSSYNEQFF. The DNA for the CDR3 is TGTGCCTGGAAACCGCCTAGCTCCTACAATGAGCAGTTCTTC.

This clone was detected a few times. The chain uses TRBV6-1 and TRBJ2-7; D perhaps matches TRBD1 (6 bases). The CDR3 totals 14 residues. CDR1 is MNHNS, CDR2 SASEGT, per germline. The germline V and J ends were trimmed by 1 base and 7 bases, with 14 bases remaining between them. The CDR3 DNA is TGTGCCAGCAGTGAAGATGCTGCAGGGGAGGAGCAGTACTTC. This sequence encodes CASSEDAAGEEQYF.

The J gene is TRBJ2-7, the V gene TRBV11-1, with a weak D call TRBD1 (5 bases). CDR1 and CDR2 from the germline V gene are SGHAT and FQDESV (reference sequence). Trimming removed 5 bases from V and 3 bases from J, with 11 bases in between. CDR3 length: 13 amino acids. The CDR3 loop is CASSQDRNYEQYF. The CDR3 DNA reads TGTGCCAGCAGCCAAGACAGAAACTACGAGCAGTACTTC.

V usage is TRBV9 and J usage is TRBJ2-7, with 9 nucleotides matching TRBD1. CDR1 SGDLS and CDR2 YYNGEE come from the germline V gene. The trim removed 0 bases at V and 2 bases at J, leaving 3 bases unmatched. The CDR3 runs 15 residues. The CDR3 DNA reads as TGTGCCAGCAGCGTAGCAAACAGGGGGCCCTACGAGCAGTACTTC. Translation gives CASSVANRGPYEQYF.